The 23 T cell receptor beta chains below come from one sample, sequenced in a study of Ad26.COV2.S vaccination and SARS-CoV-2 variants. Clones were read by immunoSEQ multiplex PCR, and TCRdb kept only the in-frame ones, dropping some. There are 350,000 to 500,000 clones in the sample; approximately 92% occur only once, and less than 15% lies in the top ten. Regarding treatment: 15 to 20 received Ad26.COV2.S at low or high dose, single or two shots; about 5 received placebo; per-sample allocation not given. Sampling took place 63 days after the first vaccine or placebo injection. Here the sequenced sample was peripheral blood, taken in a trial of Ad26.COV2.S vaccine versus placebo. Source of these receptors: a person aged 18-60 years who received the Ad26.COV2.S COVID-19 vaccine or a placebo.

The chain recombines TRBV2 with TRBJ1-1; D remains ambiguous. V dropped 6 bases and J dropped 3 bases, with 5 bases sitting between them. Germline V CDR1 and CDR2: SNHLY, FYNNEI. This CDR3 has 11 residues. This CDR3 reads CASRAYTEAFF. Here the CDR3 DNA reads TGTGCCAGCAGAGCCTACACTGAAGCTTTCTTT.

CDR3: CASSLDPPGPGGTQYF. As DNA, the CDR3 is TGCGCCAGCAGCCTTGATCCGCCAGGGCCGGGAGGGACCCAGTACTTC. The gene calls are TRBV4-1 and TRBJ2-5; TRBD2 agrees at 7 bases. Germline CDR1 MGHRA, CDR2 YSYEKL. The CDR3 has 16 residues. After removal of 4 bases from V and 7 bases from J, the junction contained 15 bases not matched to a gene.

The V and J genes are TRBV6-2 or TRBV6-3 and TRBJ1-2, with D perhaps matching TRBD1 (6 bases). V lost 4 bases and J lost 3, with 12 bases in between. In germline, CDR1 is MNHEY, CDR2 SVGEGT. This CDR3 has 14 amino acids. The CDR3 sequence: CASSWQGPHYGYTF. DNA for the CDR3: TGTGCCAGCAGTTGGCAGGGGCCCCACTATGGCTACACCTTC.

The chain's CDR3 is CASSQDQGISGNTIYF. Here the CDR3 DNA reads TGTGCCAGCAGCCAAGACCAGGGTATTTCTGGAAACACCATATATTTT. J is TRBJ1-3 and V is TRBV3-1 (or the pseudogene TRBV3-2); tentatively, D is TRBD1 (5 bases). From germline, CDR1 is LGHDT and CDR2 YNNKEL (reference sequence). V was cut by 0 bases and J by 1 base, with 10 bases left in between. The CDR3 spans 16 residues.

This clone was counted a single time. J is TRBJ2-2 and V is TRBV6-5, with D tentatively TRBD2 (6 bases). V gave up 7 bases and J gave up 6 bases, with 9 bases separating them. The germline gives CDR1 MNHEY, CDR2 SVGAGI. The CDR3 loop spans 12 amino acids. CDR3: CASTSGAGELFF. CDR3 bases: TGTGCCAGCACCTCGGGGGCCGGGGAGCTGTTTTTT.

The V call is TRBV19, the J call TRBJ1-4, with D unclear. Germline values: CDR1 LNHDA, CDR2 SQIVND (reference sequence). V lost 6 bases to trimming and J lost 6 bases, with 14 bases between them. CDR3 length: 14 residues. CDR3 coding DNA: TGTGCCAGTAGCGTATTTCCCGGAGATGAAAAACTGTTTTTT. It specifies CASSVFPGDEKLFF.

The chain links TRBV7-8 to TRBJ2-1, with D possibly TRBD2 on 6 matching bases. Germline CDR1 reads SGHVS; CDR2 reads FQNEAQ. The CDR3 runs to 13 residues. V lost 2 bases, J lost 9 bases, and 11 bases lay in between. This chain's CDR3 is CASSLRLESEQFF. The DNA for the CDR3 is TGTGCCAGCAGCTTAAGACTAGAAAGTGAGCAGTTCTTC.

V is TRBV19 and J is TRBJ2-1; 8 bases are shared with TRBD1. The V segment lost 1 base and the J segment 13 bases; nucleotides outside the gene matches: 6. Germline CDR1 LNHDA, CDR2 SQIVND (reference sequence). This CDR3 is built from 13 residues. The CDR3 loop is CASSIAPGGEQFF. For the CDR3, the DNA is TGTGCCAGTAGTATAGCCCCAGGGGGCGAACAGTTCTTC.

This chain connects TRBV19 to TRBJ1-5; D gene ambiguous. This CDR3 is 13 amino acids long. Trimming left V 3 bases short and J 4 bases short, with 7 bases between. CDR1 is LNHDA and CDR2 is SQIVND in the germline V gene (reference sequence). The CDR3 spells CASSMGLNQPQHF. The CDR3 DNA reads TGTGCCAGTAGTATGGGTTTAAATCAGCCCCAGCATTTT.

This chain joins TRBV9 and TRBJ2-2; TRBD2 might be the D (6 bases). CDR3 length: 17 residues. Trimming took 0 bases from V and 1 from J, leaving 13 bases between them. Germline CDR1 and CDR2: SGDLS and YYNGEE. The CDR3 is CASSVEDLRENTGELFF. DNA for the CDR3: TGTGCCAGCAGCGTAGAGGATTTGCGGGAGAACACCGGGGAGCTGTTTTTT.

A note on this clone: The junction differs from germline at one of its ends, possibly a read error. V usage is TRBV30 and J usage is TRBJ1-1, with a tentative D call TRBD1 (5 bases). This CDR3 is built from 11 residues. The germline V gene has CDR1 GTSNPN and CDR2 SVGIG (reference sequence). CDR3 nucleotides: TGTGCCTGGAGGTCGGGGACTGGAGCTTTCTTT. Protein product: CAWRSGTGAFF.

This clone was counted at least ten times. This chain connects TRBV7-2 to TRBJ2-3, with no clear D. The CDR3 consists of 13 residues. Germline loops: CDR1 SGHTA, CDR2 FQGNSA. The V end lost 3 bases, the J end lost 6 bases, and 10 bases lay between the germline ends. The CDR3 region is CASSFNRADTQYF. Written as DNA, the CDR3 is TGTGCCAGCAGCTTCAATAGGGCGGATACGCAGTATTTT.

This clone was observed once. J is TRBJ2-1 and V is TRBV4-3; 15 nucleotides agree with TRBD2. The CDR3 totals 20 residues. V was clipped by 1 base and J by 3 bases; unmatched bases: 10. Germline CDR1 is LGHNA and CDR2 is YSLEER. The CDR3 DNA is TGCGCCAGCAGCCAAGGAAGGACTAGCGGGAGGGCCCGCTACTACAATGAGCAGTTCTTC. This codes for CASSQGRTSGRARYYNEQFF.

The chain has TRBV27 and TRBJ2-5; D possibly matches TRBD1 or TRBD2 (5 bases each). The CDR3 consists of 15 residues. Germline V gives CDR1 MNHEY, CDR2 SMNVEV (reference sequence). V lost 0 bases and J lost 2, with 10 bases in between. In DNA, the CDR3 is TGTGCCAGCAGTTTATCGAGGGGACCACAAGAGACCCAGTACTTC. Amino acid sequence: CASSLSRGPQETQYF.

This chain connects TRBV10-3 to TRBJ2-4; the D gene is possibly TRBD1 (6 bases). Trimming stripped 2 bases from V and 1 base from J, with 12 bases between. Germline CDR1 ENHRY, CDR2 SYGVKD. CDR3 size: 16 residues. This CDR3 is CAISENIQGAKNIQYF. The CDR3 bases are TGTGCCATCAGTGAGAACATACAGGGCGCCAAAAACATTCAGTACTTC.

V gene TRBV7-9 combines with J gene TRBJ2-2, with 10 bases that match TRBD1. The CDR3 is 14 amino acids. After removal of 4 bases from V and 8 bases from J, the junction contained 4 bases not matched to a gene. Germline V gene data show CDR1 as SEHNR and CDR2 as FQNEAQ (reference sequence). CDR3 amino acids: CASSSGTGAGELFF. The CDR3 DNA sequence: TGTGCCAGCAGCTCCGGGACAGGGGCGGGGGAGCTGTTTTTT.

The chain is built from TRBV7-8 and TRBJ2-5, with D unclear. The CDR3 spans 14 residues. From germline, CDR1 is SGHVS and CDR2 FQNEAQ. Trimming stripped 5 bases from V and 2 bases from J, with 12 bases between. The CDR3 DNA is TGTGCCAGCAGCGGCTTCCGGGTTCAAGAGACCCAGTACTTC. It yields the protein CASSGFRVQETQYF.

The chain combines TRBV6-5 with TRBJ2-1; tentative D call: TRBD2 (6 bases). Germline lookup yields CDR1 MNHEY and CDR2 SVGAGI. The V end was cut by 7 bases, the J end by 0 bases, with 13 bases between. The CDR3 is 15 residues long. In nucleotides, the CDR3 is TGTGCCAGCAACACCGGGACTTACTCCTACAATGAGCAGTTCTTC. It yields the protein CASNTGTYSYNEQFF.

The V call is TRBV5-5, the J call TRBJ2-2; a possible D gene is TRBD2 (5 bases). The CDR3 length is 17 residues. V shed 6 bases and J shed 10 bases, with 28 bases lying between them. Germline V gene sequence: CDR1 SGHKS, CDR2 YYEKEE (reference sequence). CDR3 sequence reads: CASKSQSGEHDYMELFF. CDR3 coding DNA: TGTGCCAGCAAATCACAGAGCGGAGAGCATGATTATATGGAGCTGTTTTTT.

The chain is built from TRBV12-3 or TRBV12-4 and TRBJ2-5; D not certain. V was shortened by 3 bases and J by 4 bases, with 9 bases between the two germline ends. The CDR3 contains 13 residues. The CDR3 is CASSFSLVETQYF. CDR3 bases: TGTGCCAGCAGTTTTAGCCTAGTAGAGACCCAGTACTTC.

The chain combines TRBV4-1 with TRBJ2-6; D unresolved. The CDR3 loop spans 15 amino acids. The V gene lost 3 bases and the J gene lost 0 bases, with 6 bases spanning the gap. The germline CDR1 and CDR2 sequences are MGHRA and YSYEKL. The CDR3 region has the DNA TGCGCCAGCAGCCAGATTTCCTCTGGGGCCAACGTCCTGACTTTC. This encodes CASSQISSGANVLTF.

The chain is built from TRBV6-5 and TRBJ2-7; no definite D call. The CDR3 is 13 amino acids. The V and J ends lost 0 bases and 0 bases respectively, with 3 bases between them. Germline lookup yields CDR1 MNHEY and CDR2 SVGAGI. CDR3 DNA: TGTGCCAGCAGTTACTCGGCCTCCTACGAGCAGTACTTC. Translation: CASSYSASYEQYF.

The chain joins TRBV19 to TRBJ2-5; D may be TRBD1 (6 bases). The CDR3 spans 15 residues. Germline values: CDR1 LNHDA, CDR2 SQIVND (reference sequence). Trimming shortened V by 3 bases and J by 6 bases, and 17 bases separated the two germline ends. CDR3 region: CASSIQSGVRQTQYF. The CDR3 bases are TGTGCCAGTAGTATTCAATCAGGGGTTCGGCAGACCCAGTACTTC.